This T cell receptor (beta chain) was captured by sequencing in a study of OX40 agonist ivuxolimab in advanced cancers. General study points: Average numbers of expanded clones were greater in CD8+ T cells than in CD4+. Low normalized T-cell clonal expansion was also seen in some nonresponders.

Trimming removed 8 bases at V and 0 bases at J, with 10 bases between. CDR3 length: 13 amino acids. Germline V gene lookup returns CDR1 MNHNS and CDR2 SASEGT. Only in-frame clones appear in the TCRdb table, and some are missing; sequencing was by immunoSEQ multiplex PCR. Counted here are 77,000 or so clones, around 92% occurring once; the ten biggest clones make up 11%. Sampling of blood occurred at baseline, cycle 4 day 1, and cycle 7 day 1. This clone occurred once. The target antigen is unknown. The rearrangement joins TRBV6-1 to TRBJ1-2; D is ambiguous. The clonotype comes from an adult with an advanced solid tumor such as melanoma, head and neck, liver or kidney cancer. The sequenced sample was CD4+ or CD8+ T cells sorted from blood, obtained in a trial of the OX40 agonist ivuxolimab. In nucleotides, the CDR3 is TGTGCCAGCTTGAGGGTTACTAACTATGGCTACACCTTC. Amino acid sequence: CASLRVTNYGYTF.